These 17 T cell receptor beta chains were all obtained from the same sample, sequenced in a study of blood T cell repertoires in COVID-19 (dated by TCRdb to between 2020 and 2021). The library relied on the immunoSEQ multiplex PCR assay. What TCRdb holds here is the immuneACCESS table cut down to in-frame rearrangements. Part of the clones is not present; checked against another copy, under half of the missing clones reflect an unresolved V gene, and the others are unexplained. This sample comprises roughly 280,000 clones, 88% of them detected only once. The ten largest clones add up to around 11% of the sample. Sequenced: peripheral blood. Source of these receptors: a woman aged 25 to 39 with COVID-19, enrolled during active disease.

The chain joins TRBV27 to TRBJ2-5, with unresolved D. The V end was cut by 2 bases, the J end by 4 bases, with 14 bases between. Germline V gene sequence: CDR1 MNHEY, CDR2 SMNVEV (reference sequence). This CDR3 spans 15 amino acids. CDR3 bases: TGTGCCAGCAGTTTAGTGGCCAGTCCCCTAGAGACCCAGTACTTC. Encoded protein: CASSLVASPLETQYF.

The CDR3 bases are TGTGCCTGGGGGACAGGGCACGAGCAGTACTTC. This gives the protein CAWGTGHEQYF. The V gene is TRBV30, the J gene TRBJ2-7; 9 bases align to TRBD1. This CDR3 has 11 amino acids. Germline CDR1 is GTSNPN and CDR2 is SVGIG (reference sequence). The ends lost 5 bases at V and 5 bases at J; junction bases unmatched: 1.

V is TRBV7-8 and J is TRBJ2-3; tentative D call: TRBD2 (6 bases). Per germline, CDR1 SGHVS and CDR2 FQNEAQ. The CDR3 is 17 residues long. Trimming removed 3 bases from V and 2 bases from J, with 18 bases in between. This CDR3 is CASSFPRRAEHTDTQYF. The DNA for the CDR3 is TGTGCCAGCAGCTTCCCTCGGAGGGCCGAGCACACAGATACGCAGTATTTT.

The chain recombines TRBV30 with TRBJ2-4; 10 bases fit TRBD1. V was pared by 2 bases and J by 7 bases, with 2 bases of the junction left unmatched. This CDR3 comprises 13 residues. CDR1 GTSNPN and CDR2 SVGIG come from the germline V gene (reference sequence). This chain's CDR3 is CAWSPGQGNIQYF. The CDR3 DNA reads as TGTGCCTGGAGTCCGGGACAGGGGAACATTCAGTACTTC.

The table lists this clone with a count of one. CDR3 in DNA: TGTGCCAGCAGGGACCGGGGGGGAGACACTGAAGCTTTCTTT. Encoded protein: CASRDRGGDTEAFF. The chain is built from TRBV3-1 (or the pseudogene TRBV3-2) and TRBJ1-1, with D possibly matching TRBD1 (5 bases). Germline CDR1 is LGHDT and CDR2 is YNNKEL (reference sequence). V was trimmed by 6 bases and J by 3 bases, leaving 14 bases between them. The CDR3 covers 14 residues.

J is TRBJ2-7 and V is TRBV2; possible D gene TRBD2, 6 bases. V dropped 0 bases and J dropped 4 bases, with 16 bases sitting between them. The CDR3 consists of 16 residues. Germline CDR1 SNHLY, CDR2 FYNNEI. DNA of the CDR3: TGTGCCAGCAGTGAAGCGGTAAGACTAGACCTATACGAGCAGTACTTC. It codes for CASSEAVRLDLYEQYF.

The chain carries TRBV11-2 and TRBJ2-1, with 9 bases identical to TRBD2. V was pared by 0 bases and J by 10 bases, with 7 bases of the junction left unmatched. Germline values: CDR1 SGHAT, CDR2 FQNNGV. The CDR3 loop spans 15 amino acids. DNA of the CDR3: TGTGCCAGCAGCTTAGACGGTAGCGGGAGTAGGGAGCAGTTCTTC. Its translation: CASSLDGSGSREQFF. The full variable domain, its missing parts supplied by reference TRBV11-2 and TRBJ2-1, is EAGVAQSPRYKIIEKRQSVAFWCNPISGHATLYWYQQILGQGPKLLIQFQNNGVVDDSQLPKDRFSAERLKGVDSTLKIQPAKLEDSAVYLCASSLDGSGSREQFFGPGTRLTVL.

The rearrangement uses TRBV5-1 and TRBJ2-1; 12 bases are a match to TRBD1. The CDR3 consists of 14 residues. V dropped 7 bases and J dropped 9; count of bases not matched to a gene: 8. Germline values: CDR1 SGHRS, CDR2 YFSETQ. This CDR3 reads CASAGTGGYGEQFF. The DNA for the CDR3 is TGCGCCAGCGCCGGGACAGGGGGCTATGGTGAGCAGTTCTTC.

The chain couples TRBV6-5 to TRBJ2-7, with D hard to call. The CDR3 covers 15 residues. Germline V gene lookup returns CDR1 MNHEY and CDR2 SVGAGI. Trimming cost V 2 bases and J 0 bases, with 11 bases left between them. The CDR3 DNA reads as TGTGCCAGCAGTTACGGTACATTAAGCTCCTACGAGCAGTACTTC. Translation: CASSYGTLSSYEQYF.

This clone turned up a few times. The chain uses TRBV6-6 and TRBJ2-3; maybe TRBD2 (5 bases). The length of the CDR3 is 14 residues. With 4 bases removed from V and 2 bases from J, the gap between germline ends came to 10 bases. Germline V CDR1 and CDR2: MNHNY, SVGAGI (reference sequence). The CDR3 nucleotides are TGTGCCAGCAGTTCGAAAGCGGACACAGATACGCAGTATTTT. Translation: CASSSKADTDTQYF.

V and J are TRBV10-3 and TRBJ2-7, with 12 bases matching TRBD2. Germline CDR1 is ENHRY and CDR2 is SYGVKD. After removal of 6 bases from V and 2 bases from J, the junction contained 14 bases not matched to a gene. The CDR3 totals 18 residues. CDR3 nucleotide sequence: TGTGCCATCAGACCCCTTGGGACTAGCGGGCCACCCGCCTACGAGCAGTACTTC. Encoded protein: CAIRPLGTSGPPAYEQYF.

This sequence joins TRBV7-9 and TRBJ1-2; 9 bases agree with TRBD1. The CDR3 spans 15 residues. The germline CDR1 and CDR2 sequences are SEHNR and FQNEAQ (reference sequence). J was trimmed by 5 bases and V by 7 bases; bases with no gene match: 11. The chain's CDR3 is CASIHEGTGTYGYTF. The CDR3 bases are TGTGCCAGCATCCATGAGGGGACAGGGACTTATGGCTACACCTTC.

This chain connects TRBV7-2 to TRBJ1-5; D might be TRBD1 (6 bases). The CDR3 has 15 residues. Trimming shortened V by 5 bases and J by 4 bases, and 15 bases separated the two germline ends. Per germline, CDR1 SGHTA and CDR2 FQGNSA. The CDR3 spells CASSGTGNANQPQHF. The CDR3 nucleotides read TGTGCCAGCAGCGGTACAGGGAACGCGAATCAGCCCCAGCATTTT.

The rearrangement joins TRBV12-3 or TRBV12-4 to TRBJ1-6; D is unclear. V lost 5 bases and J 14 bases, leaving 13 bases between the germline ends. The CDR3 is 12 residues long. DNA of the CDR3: TGTGCCAGCAGTATCAGACTGAGGACCCTCCACTTT. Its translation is CASSIRLRTLHF.

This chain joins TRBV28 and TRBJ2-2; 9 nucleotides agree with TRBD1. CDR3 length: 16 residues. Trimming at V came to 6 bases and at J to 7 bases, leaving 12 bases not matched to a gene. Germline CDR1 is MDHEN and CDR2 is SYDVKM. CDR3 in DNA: TGTGCCAGCAGCCCAGTGGGACAGGGAGAGGGCGGGGAGCTGTTTTTT. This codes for CASSPVGQGEGGELFF.

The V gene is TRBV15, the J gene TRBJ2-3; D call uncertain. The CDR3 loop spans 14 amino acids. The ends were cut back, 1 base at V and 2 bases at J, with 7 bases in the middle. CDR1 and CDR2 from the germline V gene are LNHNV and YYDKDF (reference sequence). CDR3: CATSRGQNTDTQYF. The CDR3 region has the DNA TGTGCCACCAGCAGAGGGCAGAACACAGATACGCAGTATTTT.

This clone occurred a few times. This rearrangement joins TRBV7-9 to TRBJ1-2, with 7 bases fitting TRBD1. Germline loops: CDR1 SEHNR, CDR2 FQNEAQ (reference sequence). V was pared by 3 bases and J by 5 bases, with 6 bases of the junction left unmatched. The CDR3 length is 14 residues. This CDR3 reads CASSLGQTPYGYTF. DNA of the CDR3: TGTGCCAGCAGCTTGGGACAGACGCCTTATGGCTACACCTTC.